This T cell receptor beta chain derives from a study of blood T cell repertoires in COVID-19. This CDR3 spans 16 amino acids. Per the germline V gene, CDR1 is LNHDA and CDR2 is SQIVND (reference sequence). With V trimmed by 7 bases and J by 0 bases, 9 bases remained unmatched. Produced via immunoSEQ multiplex PCR; TCRdb's table is partial and in-frame only. Of 250,000 or so clones detected, 89% appear once; the ten largest clones hold around 4.6%. The TCR comes from a woman aged 40 to 50 who had recovered from COVID-19. V usage is TRBV19 and J usage is TRBJ2-4; 7 bases line up with TRBD1. The sample taken for sequencing was peripheral blood. In DNA form, the CDR3 reads TGTGCCAGTACCCCGGGACAGACAATAGCCAAAAACATTCAGTACTTC. It translates to CASTPGQTIAKNIQYF.